The 18 T cell receptor beta chains in this list originate from one sample, sequenced in a study of CD8 T cells in Susac syndrome. After extraction with the RNeasy kit, roughly 0.5 to 1 ug of the RNA was reverse transcribed using random hexamers. TCRdb processed the immunoSEQ multiplex PCR reads anew with MiXCR; each CDR3 protein has one entry. Here the sample spans approximately 140,000 distinct CDR3 sequences, around 80% being singletons. The sequencing input was CD8+ T cells from PBMCs. The source is a human donor with multiple sclerosis.

The rearrangement uses TRBV19 and TRBJ1-1; tentatively, D is TRBD1 (6 bases). The germline V gene encodes CDR1 LNHDA and CDR2 SQIVND (reference sequence). V was shortened by 7 bases and J by 1 base, with 16 bases between the two germline ends. The CDR3 consists of 15 residues. The CDR3: CASTITGYGNTEAFF. The CDR3 DNA reads as TGTGCCAGTACCATCACAGGGTACGGGAACACTGAAGCTTTCTTT.

The chain employs TRBV3-1 and TRBJ1-5, with no clear D. V shed 2 bases and J shed 4 bases, with 9 bases lying between them. From germline, CDR1 is LGHDT and CDR2 YNNKEL (reference sequence). The CDR3 spans 14 residues. In DNA, the CDR3 is TGTGCCAGCAGCCAACGTCTGGAGAATCAGCCCCAGCATTTT. Translated, it gives CASSQRLENQPQHF. Complete variable domain (other parts from reference TRBV3-1 and TRBJ1-5): DTAVSQTPKYLVTQMGNDKSIKCEQNLGHDTMYWYKQDSKKFLKIMFSYNNKELIINETVPNRFSPKSPDKAHLNLHINSLELGDSAVYFCASSQRLENQPQHFGDGTRLSIL.

The chain joins TRBV2 to TRBJ2-3; 8 bases map to TRBD2. In germline, CDR1 is SNHLY, CDR2 FYNNEI. CDR3 size: 15 residues. Trimming took 10 bases from V and 1 from J; bases not matched to a gene: 10. CDR3 region: CATRGLTSGTDTQYF. CDR3 in DNA: TGTGCCACTAGGGGACTGACTAGCGGCACAGATACGCAGTATTTT.

This clonotype was seen only a few times. The V call is TRBV6-1, the J call TRBJ2-1; D is undetermined. Germline lookup yields CDR1 MNHNS and CDR2 SASEGT. The CDR3 covers 10 residues. V was shortened by 7 bases and J by 13 bases, with 11 bases between the two germline ends. The CDR3 DNA sequence: TGTGCCAGCAAGTGGCAGGTACAGTTCTTC. Protein product: CASKWQVQFF.

In its sample, this clonotype was seen a few times. The chain uses TRBV4-1 and TRBJ1-1, with D unresolved. Per germline, CDR1 MGHRA and CDR2 YSYEKL. Trimming stripped 0 bases from V and 0 bases from J, with 5 bases between. The CDR3 is 14 amino acids. CDR3 in amino acids: CASSQDWLNTEAFF. CDR3 nucleotides: TGCGCCAGCAGCCAAGATTGGCTGAACACTGAAGCTTTCTTT.

This clonotype was detected only once. V gene TRBV7-9 combines with J gene TRBJ2-1; no reliable D call. Germline V lookup: CDR1 SEHNR, CDR2 FQNEAQ (reference sequence). V was cut by 5 bases and J by 0 bases, with 14 bases left in between. The CDR3 is 16 residues long. The CDR3 sequence is CASSPTLGHSYNEQFF. CDR3 nucleotide sequence: TGTGCCAGCAGCCCGACTTTAGGGCACTCCTACAATGAGCAGTTCTTC. Filled out from reference TRBV7-9 and TRBJ2-1, the complete variable domain reads DTGVSQNPRHKITKRGQNVTFRCDPISEHNRLYWYRQTLGQGPEFLTYFQNEAQLEKSRLLSDRFSAERPKGSFSTLEIQRTEQGDSAMYLCASSPTLGHSYNEQFFGPGTRLTVL.

The rearrangement joins TRBV19 to TRBJ2-6, with D possibly TRBD1 on 6 matching bases. CDR3 length: 16 amino acids. CDR1 and CDR2 (germline): LNHDA, SQIVND (reference sequence). V lost 4 bases and J 0 bases, leaving 10 bases between the germline ends. CDR3 DNA sequence: TGTGCCAGTAGTAACAGGGACATCTCTGGGGCCAACGTCCTGACTTTC. Amino acids: CASSNRDISGANVLTF.

The chain recombines TRBV4-1 with TRBJ1-1; possibly TRBD1 for D (6 bases). V was clipped by 4 bases and J by 4 bases, with 10 bases between them. The V gene's germline CDR1 is MGHRA and CDR2 YSYEKL. This CDR3 comprises 13 residues. The CDR3 loop is CASSRGGATEAFF. DNA of the CDR3: TGCGCCAGCAGCCGAGGGGGAGCCACTGAAGCTTTCTTT.

This clonotype was found a few times. This chain connects TRBV27 to TRBJ2-5; D not resolved. This CDR3 has 11 amino acids. The germline V gene encodes CDR1 MNHEY and CDR2 SMNVEV (reference sequence). Trimming shortened V by 6 bases and J by 5 bases, and 7 bases separated the two germline ends. The CDR3 coding sequence is TGTGCCAGCAGCTCACAGGAGACCCAGTACTTC. Its translation: CASSSQETQYF.

The chain carries TRBV7-9 and TRBJ2-7; D is uncertain. This CDR3 contains 14 residues. Germline loops: CDR1 SEHNR, CDR2 FQNEAQ (reference sequence). Trimming took off 2 bases at V and 7 bases at J, with 15 bases between the two ends. CDR3: CASSLSGNPGEQYF. The CDR3 coding sequence is TGTGCCAGCAGCTTATCCGGCAACCCCGGGGAGCAGTACTTC.

The rearrangement uses TRBV7-9 and TRBJ2-2, with 8 bases aligning to TRBD1. The V gene end was trimmed by 5 bases and the J gene end by 6 bases; junction bases not matched to a gene: 8. CDR3 length equals 15 residues. Germline assignment: CDR1 SEHNR and CDR2 FQNEAQ (reference sequence). DNA for the CDR3: TGTGCCAGCAGCCCCCCGGACAGGGCGTCCGGGGAGCTGTTTTTT. It encodes CASSPPDRASGELFF.

In this sample, this clonotype turned up a few times. V gene TRBV5-6 combines with J gene TRBJ2-1; the D gene is possibly TRBD2 (7 bases). V was trimmed by 0 bases and J by 2 bases, leaving 9 bases between them. Germline V gives CDR1 SGHDT, CDR2 YYEEEE. The CDR3 length is 15 residues. The CDR3: CASSLGGGAYNEQFF. The CDR3 DNA follows: TGTGCCAGCAGCTTGGGAGGGGGGGCCTACAATGAGCAGTTCTTC.

This clonotype was observed a few times. V is TRBV9 and J is TRBJ1-1; 7 nucleotides agree with TRBD1. V was clipped by 0 bases and J by 5 bases; unmatched bases: 16. The CDR3 is 18 residues long. CDR1 SGDLS and CDR2 YYNGEE come from the germline V gene. In DNA, the CDR3 is TGTGCCAGCAGCGTAGAGAGATACAGGGGCCCTCATGGGACTGAAGCTTTCTTT. This encodes CASSVERYRGPHGTEAFF.

For this clonotype: The CDR3 does not end in the conserved phenylalanine or tryptophan, so this is likely a read error. The gene calls are TRBV6-1 and TRBJ1-1, with D unresolved. Germline assignment: CDR1 MNHNS and CDR2 SASEGT. The ends were cut back, 4 bases at V and 1 base at J, with 13 bases in the middle. The CDR3 sequence is 15 residues long. The DNA for the CDR3 is TGTGCCAGCAGTGGGCAAAAGGGAACGAACACTGAAGCTTTCTCT. Its protein is CASSGQKGTNTEAFS.

V and J are TRBV14 and TRBJ1-1; D call uncertain. From germline, CDR1 is SGHDN and CDR2 FVKESK. Trimming left V 0 bases short and J 0 bases short, with 5 bases between. The CDR3 runs to 14 residues. Here the CDR3 reads CASSQEQMNTEAFF. CDR3 bases: TGTGCCAGCAGCCAAGAACAAATGAACACTGAAGCTTTCTTT.

This sequence joins TRBV18 and TRBJ1-2, with D unresolved. CDR3 length equals 13 residues. Per the germline V gene, CDR1 is KGHSH and CDR2 is LQKENI. V was trimmed by 3 bases and J by 10 bases, leaving 15 bases between them. CDR3 residues: CASSPLWTSLYTF. The CDR3 DNA follows: TGTGCCAGCTCACCTTTATGGACCTCGCTCTACACCTTC.

This chain connects TRBV6-2 or TRBV6-3 to TRBJ2-1, with D uncertain. CDR1 and CDR2 from the germline V gene are MNHEY and SVGEGT. V lost 4 bases to trimming and J lost 7 bases, with 11 bases between them. The length of the CDR3 is 13 residues. The CDR3 sequence is CASSSPGWNEQFF. The CDR3 nucleotides are TGTGCCAGCAGTTCTCCGGGCTGGAATGAGCAGTTCTTC.

V and J are TRBV6-2 or TRBV6-3 and TRBJ2-2; TRBD1 agrees at 7 bases. Per the germline V gene, CDR1 is MNHEY and CDR2 is SVGEGT. The CDR3 sequence is 14 residues long. V lost 6 bases, J lost 3 bases, and 4 bases stayed unmatched. The CDR3 region is CASSRGQYTGELFF. Here the CDR3 DNA reads TGTGCCAGCAGCCGGGGACAGTACACCGGGGAGCTGTTTTTT.